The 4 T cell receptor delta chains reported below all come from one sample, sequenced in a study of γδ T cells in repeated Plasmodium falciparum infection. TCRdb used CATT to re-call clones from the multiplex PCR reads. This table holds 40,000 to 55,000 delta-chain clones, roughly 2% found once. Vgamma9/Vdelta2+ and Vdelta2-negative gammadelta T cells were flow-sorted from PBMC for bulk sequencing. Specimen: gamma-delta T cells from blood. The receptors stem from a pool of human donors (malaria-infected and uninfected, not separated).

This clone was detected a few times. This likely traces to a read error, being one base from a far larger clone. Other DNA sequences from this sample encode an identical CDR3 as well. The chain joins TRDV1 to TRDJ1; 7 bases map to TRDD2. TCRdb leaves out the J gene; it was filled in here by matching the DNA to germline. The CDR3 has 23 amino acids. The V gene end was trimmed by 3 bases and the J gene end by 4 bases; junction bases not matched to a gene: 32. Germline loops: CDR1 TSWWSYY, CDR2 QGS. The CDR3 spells CALGDTLQFSYVRGIVTYDKLIF. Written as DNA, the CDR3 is TGTGCTCTTGGGGACACCTTACAGTTTTCCTACGTCCGGGGAATCGTAACTTACGATAAACTCATCTTT.

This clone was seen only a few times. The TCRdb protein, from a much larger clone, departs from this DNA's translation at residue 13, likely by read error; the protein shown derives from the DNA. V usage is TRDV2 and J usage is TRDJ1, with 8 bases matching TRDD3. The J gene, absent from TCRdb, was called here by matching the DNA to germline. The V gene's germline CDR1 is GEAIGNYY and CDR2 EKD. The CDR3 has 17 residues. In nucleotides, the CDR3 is TGTGCCTGTGACACCTTACTGGGGGGGGAGAACACCGGTAAACTCATCTTT. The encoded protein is CACDTLLGGENTGKLIF.

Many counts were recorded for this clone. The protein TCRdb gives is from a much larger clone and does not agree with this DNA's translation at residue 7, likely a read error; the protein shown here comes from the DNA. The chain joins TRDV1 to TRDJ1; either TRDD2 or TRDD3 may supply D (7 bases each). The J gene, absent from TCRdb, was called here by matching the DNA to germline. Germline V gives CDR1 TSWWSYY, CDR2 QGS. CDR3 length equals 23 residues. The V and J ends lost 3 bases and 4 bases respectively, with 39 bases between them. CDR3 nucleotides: TGTGCTCTTGGGGACACCTCACAGTTTTCCTACGTCCGGGGGATCGTAACTTACGATAAACTCATCTTT. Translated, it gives CALGDTSQFSYVRGIVTYDKLIF.

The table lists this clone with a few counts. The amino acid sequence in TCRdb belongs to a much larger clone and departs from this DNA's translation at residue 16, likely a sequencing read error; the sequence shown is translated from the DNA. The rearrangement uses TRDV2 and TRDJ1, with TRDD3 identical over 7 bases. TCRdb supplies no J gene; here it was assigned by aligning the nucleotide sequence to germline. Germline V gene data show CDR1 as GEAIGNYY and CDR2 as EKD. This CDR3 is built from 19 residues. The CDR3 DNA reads TGTGCCTGTGACTCACTTTATACCTTGTTGGGGGAAAGGACCGATAGACTCATCTTT. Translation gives CACDSLYTLLGERTDRLIF.